A selection of T cell receptor beta chains follows, all from one sample in a study of cytomegalovirus exposure and HLA in healthy donors. Some clones are missing from TCRdb's copy, which holds only in-frame ones; the method was immunoSEQ multiplex PCR. This sample has around 190,000 clones, with roughly 80% found just once. The sequenced material came from PBMCs. The receptors derive from a man aged 35-49 years in good health and CMV-seronegative. Both conserved end residues are part of each CDR3. D genes are given only for firm matches. Some rows mark clone size as missing; the rest say once, few, many or name a class of expanded clone.

J gene | V gene | D gene | CDR3 length | clone size | CDR3 protein | CDR3 DNA
TRBJ2-5 | TRBV7-9 | NA | 13 | few | CASNVQGRETQYF | TGTGCCAGCAACGTACAAGGGAGAGAGACCCAGTACTTC
TRBJ1-2 | TRBV10-2 | NA | 13 | NA | CASISGGGYGYTF | TGCGCCAGCATAAGTGGGGGGGGATATGGCTACACCTTC
TRBJ1-1 | TRBV19 | NA | 13 | NA | CASSPQGNTEAFF | TGTGCCAGTAGTCCCCAGGGCAACACTGAAGCTTTCTTT
TRBJ1-2 | TRBV25-1 | NA | 15 | NA | CASSTSGDRLYGYTF | TGTGCCAGCTCCACGAGCGGTGACAGGCTCTACGGCTACACCTTC
TRBJ2-1 | TRBV19 | TRBD1 | 16 | NA | CASSWSQGAGYNEQFF | TGTGCCAGTAGTTGGTCACAGGGGGCAGGGTACAATGAGCAGTTCTTC
TRBJ1-4 | TRBV5-6 | TRBD1 | 14 | NA | CASSHRQGSEKLFF | TGTGCCAGCAGCCATCGACAGGGTAGTGAAAAACTGTTTTTT
TRBJ2-7 | TRBV6-1 | NA | 13 | few | CASSTLQVYEQYF | TGTGCCAGCAGTACCCTACAGGTCTACGAGCAGTACTTC
TRBJ1-4 | TRBV11-2 | NA | 12 | NA | CASRREGEKLFF | TGTGCCAGCAGGCGGGAGGGTGAAAAACTGTTTTTT
TRBJ2-1 | TRBV15 | NA | 16 | NA | CATSRDPGLNNNEQFF | TGTGCCACCAGCAGAGATCCGGGACTTAATAACAATGAGCAGTTCTTC
TRBJ1-4 | TRBV13 | TRBD1 | 15 | NA | CASSLGTGMGEKLFF | TGTGCCAGCAGCCTCGGGACAGGGATGGGTGAAAAACTGTTTTTT
TRBJ2-5 | TRBV7-8 | NA | 13 | NA | CASSLAEPETQYF | TGTGCCAGCAGCTTAGCGGAGCCAGAGACCCAGTACTTC
TRBJ1-2 | TRBV4-3 | TRBD1 | 15 | NA | CASSLRTGGFDGYTF | TGCGCCAGCAGCCTCCGGACAGGGGGGTTCGATGGCTACACCTTC
TRBJ1-5 | TRBV19 | NA | 19 | NA | CASSSFGGGHLGGEQPQHF | TGTGCCAGCTCTTCCTTTGGTGGGGGTCACTTGGGGGGTGAACAGCCCCAGCATTTT
TRBJ2-7 | TRBV4-3 | NA | 14 | NA | CASSQDVRGYEQYF | TGCGCCAGCAGCCAAGATGTCCGGGGCTACGAGCAGTACTTC
TRBJ2-6 | TRBV9 | TRBD1 | 17 | NA | CASSVGQGRSGANVLTF | TGTGCCAGCAGCGTGGGACAGGGTAGATCTGGGGCCAACGTCCTGACTTTC
TRBJ2-7 | TRBV9 | NA | 14 | NA | CASSYRTDSYEQYF | TGTGCCAGCAGCTATAGGACAGATAGCTACGAGCAGTACTTC
TRBJ1-2 | TRBV7-8 | TRBD1 | 14 | NA | CASNRGGQGYGYTF | TGTGCCAGCAACAGGGGGGGACAGGGGTATGGCTACACCTTC
TRBJ1-6 | TRBV5-1 | NA | 15 | NA | CASSLRTFSNSPLHF | TGCGCCAGCAGCTTGCGGACATTCTCTAATTCACCCCTCCACTTT
TRBJ2-5 | TRBV2 | TRBD1 | 13 | NA | CASIPGQDLRGYF | TGTGCCAGCATACCGGGACAGGACCTGCGGGGCTACTTC
TRBJ1-5 | TRBV18 | NA | 14 | NA | CASSPGAFNQPQHF | TGTGCCAGCTCACCGGGGGCGTTCAATCAGCCCCAGCATTTT
TRBJ2-1 | TRBV6-1 | NA | 13 | NA | CASTYAGYNEQFF | TGTGCCAGCACCTATGCAGGCTACAATGAGCAGTTCTTC
TRBJ2-2 | TRBV10-1 | NA | 16 | NA | CASSEGGRVETGELFF | TGCGCCAGCAGTGAGGGGGGCAGGGTGGAAACCGGGGAGCTGTTTTTT
TRBJ1-2 | TRBV6-5 | NA | 15 | NA | CASSSVRDGNYGYTF | TGTGCCAGCAGCTCAGTTCGTGATGGCAACTATGGCTACACCTTC
TRBJ1-3 | TRBV5-4 | NA | 15 | NA | CASSLDIPSGNTIYF | TGTGCCAGCAGCTTGGACATACCCTCTGGAAACACCATATATTTT
TRBJ2-2 | TRBV19 | NA | 15 | NA | CASSIEGRGTGELFF | TGTGCCAGTAGTATAGAGGGGCGGGGCACCGGGGAGCTGTTTTTT
TRBJ2-5 | TRBV19 | NA | 14 | NA | CASSITGYQETQYF | TGTGCCAGTAGTATAACAGGCTACCAAGAGACCCAGTACTTC
TRBJ2-4 | TRBV30 | NA | 14 | NA | CAWSRQAVTRIQYF | TGTGCCTGGAGTCGTCAAGCGGTCACTCGGATTCAGTACTTC
TRBJ1-1 | TRBV19 | NA | 16 | NA | CASSTEVDARNTEAFF | TGTGCCAGTAGTACGGAGGTGGATGCACGGAACACTGAAGCTTTCTTT
TRBJ1-6 | TRBV19 | NA | 16 | NA | CASSHLTQGPLSPLHF | TGTGCCAGTAGTCACCTCACGCAGGGGCCACTTTCACCCCTCCACTTT
TRBJ2-6 | TRBV5-1 | NA | 17 | NA | CASSFTGSISGANVLTF | TGCGCCAGCAGCTTCACCGGGAGCATCTCTGGGGCCAACGTCCTGACTTTC
TRBJ2-2 | TRBV18 | TRBD1 | 15 | NA | CASSPGQGNTGELFF | TGTGCCAGCTCACCTGGACAGGGGAACACCGGGGAGCTGTTTTTT
TRBJ2-2 | TRBV30 | TRBD2 | 16 | NA | CAWIVAGLAGPGELFF | TGTGCCTGGATTGTCGCTGGACTAGCGGGCCCCGGGGAGCTGTTTTTT
TRBJ2-1 | TRBV5-1 | TRBD1 | 15 | NA | CASSQTGATENEQFF | TGCGCCAGCAGCCAGACAGGGGCGACCGAGAATGAGCAGTTCTTC